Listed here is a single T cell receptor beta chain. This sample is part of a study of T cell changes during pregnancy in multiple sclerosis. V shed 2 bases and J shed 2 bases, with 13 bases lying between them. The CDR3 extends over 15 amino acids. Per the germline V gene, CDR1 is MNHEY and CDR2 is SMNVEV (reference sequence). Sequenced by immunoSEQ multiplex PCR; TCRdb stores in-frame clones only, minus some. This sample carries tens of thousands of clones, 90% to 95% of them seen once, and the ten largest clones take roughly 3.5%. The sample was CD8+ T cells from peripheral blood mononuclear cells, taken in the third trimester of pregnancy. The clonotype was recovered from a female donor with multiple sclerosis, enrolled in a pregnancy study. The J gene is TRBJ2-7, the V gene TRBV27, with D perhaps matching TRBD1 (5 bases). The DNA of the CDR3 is TGTGCCAGCAGTTTAGCTGAGACAGTAACCTACGAGCAGTACTTC. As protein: CASSLAETVTYEQYF.